One sample yielded the 27 T cell receptor beta chains listed below, sequenced in a study of cytomegalovirus exposure and HLA in healthy donors. The study ran its PCR with 60 Vbeta and 13 Jbeta primers. Sequencing was performed with immunoSEQ multiplex PCR; in TCRdb, only in-frame clones are kept and a portion is missing. The sample lists 140,000 or so clones; over 8% were seen once. The sequenced sample was PBMCs. Receptors originate from a male donor in good health and CMV-seronegative.

The chain carries TRBV7-9 and TRBJ2-7; 10 bases are shared with TRBD2. V lost 5 bases, J lost 0 bases, and 4 bases stayed unmatched. CDR1 is SEHNR, CDR2 FQNEAQ, per germline (reference sequence). The CDR3 is made up of 15 amino acids. CDR3 in DNA: TGTGCCAGCAGCATCCTAGCGGGAGACTCCTACGAGCAGTACTTC. Translation gives CASSILAGDSYEQYF.

The CDR3 spells CASSLDGTGFTNVLTF. CDR3 nucleotides: TGTGCCAGCAGCTTAGATGGGACAGGGTTTACCAACGTCCTGACTTTC. The chain couples TRBV7-2 to TRBJ2-6; 9 bases agree with TRBD1. CDR1 is SGHTA and CDR2 is FQGNSA in the germline V gene. This CDR3 comprises 16 residues. V shed 1 base and J 8 bases; nucleotides not matched to a gene: 6.

This chain joins TRBV7-2 and TRBJ1-4, with 11 positions matching TRBD1. Germline assignment: CDR1 SGHTA and CDR2 FQGNSA. The CDR3 is 14 residues long. Losses at the gene ends were 4 bases for V and 7 bases for J; bases not matched to a gene: 2. CDR3: CASSSGTGGEKLFF. The CDR3 DNA reads TGTGCCAGCAGCTCCGGGACAGGGGGTGAAAAACTGTTTTTT.

This chain uses TRBV4-3 with TRBJ1-2, with D hard to call. V was shortened by 0 bases and J by 4 bases, with 12 bases between the two germline ends. This CDR3 spans 15 amino acids. Germline assignment: CDR1 LGHNA and CDR2 YSLEER. CDR3: CASSQDLGEGYGYTF. Written as DNA, the CDR3 is TGCGCCAGCAGCCAAGATCTCGGGGAGGGCTATGGCTACACCTTC.

The chain couples TRBV18 to TRBJ1-1, with D perhaps TRBD1 (6 bases). The V end was cut by 3 bases, the J end by 5 bases, with 16 bases between. CDR3 length: 15 residues. Germline-derived CDR1 and CDR2 are KGHSH and LQKENI. The chain's CDR3 is CASSPGGGGATEAFF. CDR3 DNA: TGTGCCAGCTCACCTGGGGGAGGGGGGGCGACTGAAGCTTTCTTT.

The chain is built from TRBV18 and TRBJ2-1; 14 bases are shared with TRBD2. The germline V gene has CDR1 KGHSH and CDR2 LQKENI. The CDR3 extends over 18 amino acids. V dropped 4 bases and J dropped 3; count of bases not matched to a gene: 8. The CDR3 protein is CASSLGRGLAGVYNEQFF. For the CDR3, the DNA is TGTGCCAGCTCACTGGGCCGGGGACTAGCGGGAGTCTACAATGAGCAGTTCTTC.

V gene TRBV6-5 combines with J gene TRBJ1-5; D may be TRBD1 (6 bases). The CDR3 spans 14 residues. Germline V gene data show CDR1 as MNHEY and CDR2 as SVGAGI. V was shortened by 6 bases and J by 0 bases, with 9 bases between the two germline ends. This CDR3 is CASSRDISNQPQHF. CDR3 DNA: TGTGCCAGCAGCCGGGACATTAGCAATCAGCCCCAGCATTTT.

The chain recombines TRBV28 with TRBJ2-7; a possible D gene is TRBD2 (6 bases). V lost 2 bases, J lost 0 bases, and 14 bases lay in between. Germline values: CDR1 MDHEN, CDR2 SYDVKM. The CDR3 has 16 amino acids. The CDR3 DNA reads as TGTGCCAGCAGTTTAATCGGGCGGGACCGCTCCTACGAGCAGTACTTC. As protein: CASSLIGRDRSYEQYF.

The chain joins TRBV2 to TRBJ2-1, with 7 bases identical to TRBD2. CDR1 is SNHLY, CDR2 FYNNEI, per germline. The CDR3 runs to 15 residues. J gave up 9 bases and V 5 bases, and 13 bases lay outside the gene matches. The CDR3 protein is CASSILGGGPGEQFF. CDR3 coding DNA: TGTGCCAGCAGTATACTGGGGGGAGGGCCCGGTGAGCAGTTCTTC.

This clone occurred a few times. The chain recombines TRBV5-1 with TRBJ2-5; perhaps TRBD2 as D (5 bases). V dropped 1 base and J dropped 2 bases, with 6 bases sitting between them. Germline V gives CDR1 SGHRS, CDR2 YFSETQ. CDR3 length: 13 residues. This CDR3 is CASSLSGQETQYF. The CDR3 region has the DNA TGCGCCAGCAGCTTGTCGGGGCAAGAGACCCAGTACTTC.

This clone came up a few times. This chain joins TRBV7-2 and TRBJ1-4; no clear D gene. V dropped 2 bases and J dropped 2 bases, with 12 bases sitting between them. CDR3 size: 16 residues. Germline values: CDR1 SGHTA, CDR2 FQGNSA. DNA for the CDR3: TGTGCCAGCAGCTTATATGCCGGTCCGACTAATGAAAAACTGTTTTTT. Residues: CASSLYAGPTNEKLFF. The complete variable domain, with remaining parts taken from reference TRBV7-2 and TRBJ1-4, reads GAGVSQSPSNKVTEKGKDVELRCDPISGHTALYWYRQSLGQGLEFLIYFQGNSAPDKSGLPSDRFSAERTGGSVSTLTIQRTQQEDSAVYLCASSLYAGPTNEKLFFGSGTQLSVL.

This chain joins TRBV10-3 and TRBJ1-5; D remains unclear. Trimming removed 7 bases at V and 6 bases at J, with 13 bases between. The CDR3 spans 13 residues. The germline CDR1 and CDR2 sequences are ENHRY and SYGVKD. The CDR3 region is CAITAGSGQPQHF. The CDR3 region has the DNA TGTGCCATCACGGCGGGGTCAGGTCAGCCCCAGCATTTT.

This clone came up a few times. The CDR3 loop is CASSKRFPRGNTIYF. As DNA, the CDR3 is TGTGCCAGCAGCAAAAGGTTTCCTAGGGGAAACACCATATATTTT. The V and J genes are TRBV21-1 and TRBJ1-3. TRBV21-1 corresponds to a pseudogene. The CDR3 spans 15 residues.

The chain uses TRBV9 and TRBJ2-2; 7 nucleotides line up with TRBD1. CDR1 is SGDLS and CDR2 is YYNGEE in the germline V gene. The CDR3 runs 15 residues. With V trimmed by 5 bases and J by 3 bases, 7 bases remained unmatched. CDR3 protein: CASSVTGLDTGELFF. DNA of the CDR3: TGTGCCAGCAGTGTGACAGGGCTGGACACCGGGGAGCTGTTTTTT.

This clone was recorded a few times. The V call is TRBV7-2, the J call TRBJ2-5; no clear D. Per the germline V gene, CDR1 is SGHTA and CDR2 is FQGNSA. The CDR3 contains 12 residues. The germline V and J ends were trimmed by 5 bases and 5 bases, with 9 bases remaining between them. Here the CDR3 reads CASSPSVETQYF. Written as DNA, the CDR3 is TGTGCCAGCAGCCCTTCAGTGGAGACCCAGTACTTC.

This chain joins TRBV5-8 and TRBJ2-7; unclear D gene. This CDR3 has 10 residues. CDR1 SGHTS and CDR2 YDEGEE come from the germline V gene. V was clipped by 4 bases and J by 10 bases, with 9 bases between them. CDR3: CASSPLAQYF. In DNA form, the CDR3 reads TGTGCCAGCAGCCCCTTAGCCCAGTACTTC.

CDR3 amino acids: CASSLQRLAGARTDTQYF. The CDR3 region has the DNA TGTGCCAGCAGTTTGCAGAGACTAGCGGGGGCCCGCACAGATACGCAGTATTTT. The J gene is TRBJ2-3, the V gene TRBV27; TRBD2 matches at 12 bases. V trimming: 3 bases; J trimming: 1 base; junction bases outside the gene matches: 8. The CDR3 is 18 amino acids. Germline CDR1 and CDR2: MNHEY and SMNVEV (reference sequence).

The chain couples TRBV7-6 to TRBJ2-1, with D maybe TRBD2 (5 bases). The CDR3 is made up of 15 amino acids. CDR1 and CDR2 (germline): SGHVS, FNYEAQ. The V end was cut by 1 base, the J end by 6 bases, with 13 bases between. CDR3 coding DNA: TGTGCCAGCAGCTTAGAGGTTCTAGCTCTCAATGAGCAGTTCTTC. Protein: CASSLEVLALNEQFF.

The V call is TRBV27, the J call TRBJ2-1; TRBD2 aligns across 7 bases. This CDR3 comprises 14 residues. J lost 1 base, V lost 8 bases, and 5 bases had no gene match. Germline V gene sequence: CDR1 MNHEY, CDR2 SMNVEV (reference sequence). The DNA for the CDR3 is TGTGCCAGCTCCCACGGGGGGTCCTACAATGAGCAGTTCTTC. It translates to CASSHGGSYNEQFF.

This clone was observed a handful of times. The CDR3 nucleotides are TGTGCCAGCAGTTTAGGAGACAGGGAACAGCCCCAGCATTTT. Translated, it gives CASSLGDREQPQHF. The J gene is TRBJ1-5, the V gene TRBV28; TRBD1 matches at 7 bases. In germline, CDR1 is MDHEN, CDR2 SYDVKM. This CDR3 contains 14 residues. V lost 2 bases, J lost 7 bases, and 5 bases stayed unmatched.

V gene TRBV28 combines with J gene TRBJ1-1; unclear D gene. V was trimmed by 2 bases and J by 3 bases, leaving 13 bases between them. The CDR3 has 15 residues. Looked up from germline, CDR1 is MDHEN and CDR2 is SYDVKM. CDR3 region: CASSLPVGVHTEAFF. The CDR3, as DNA: TGTGCCAGCAGTTTACCAGTTGGAGTTCACACTGAAGCTTTCTTT.

This clone was seen only a few times. V is TRBV28 and J is TRBJ1-1; weak D call: TRBD1 (5 bases). Per the germline V gene, CDR1 is MDHEN and CDR2 is SYDVKM. The CDR3 is 13 residues long. With 8 bases removed from V and 4 bases from J, the gap between germline ends came to 14 bases. In DNA, the CDR3 is TGTGCCAGCGTCTCCAGGGTAGGCACTGAAGCTTTCTTT. Translating gives CASVSRVGTEAFF. Full variable domain (rest looked up from reference TRBV28 and TRBJ1-1): DVKVTQSSRYLVKRTGEKVFLECVQDMDHENMFWYRQDPGLGLRLIYFSYDVKMKEKGDIPEGYSVSREKKERFSLILESASTNQTSMYLCASVSRVGTEAFFGQGTRLTVV.

The chain uses TRBV10-3 and TRBJ2-6; 7 bases match TRBD2. The CDR3 spans 15 residues. The ends lost 6 bases at V and 2 bases at J; junction bases unmatched: 4. Germline V gene data show CDR1 as ENHRY and CDR2 as SYGVKD. The CDR3 DNA reads TGTGCCATCAGGTTTGCGGGGGCTGGGGCCAACGTCCTGACTTTC. Its translation: CAIRFAGAGANVLTF.

J is TRBJ2-3 and V is TRBV5-8; TRBD2 aligns across 9 bases. Looked up from germline, CDR1 is SGHTS and CDR2 is YDEGEE. Trimming took 4 bases from V and 5 from J; bases not matched to a gene: 14. The CDR3 runs 17 residues. The CDR3 loop is CASSPAHAGGPEDTQYF. In DNA, the CDR3 is TGTGCCAGCAGCCCGGCCCATGCGGGAGGGCCCGAAGATACGCAGTATTTT.

This clone occurred a few times. The chain uses TRBV9 and TRBJ2-1, with 7 bases that match TRBD2. This CDR3 has 13 amino acids. V lost 3 bases to trimming and J lost 9 bases; unmatched junction nucleotides: 6. Germline V gene data show CDR1 as SGDLS and CDR2 as YYNGEE. CDR3 coding DNA: TGTGCCAGCAGCGCCTCTTGGGGGGGTGAGCAGTTCTTC. Its translation is CASSASWGGEQFF.

The V and J genes are TRBV10-3 and TRBJ2-1, with TRBD2 matching over 13 bases. The CDR3 totals 16 residues. In germline, CDR1 is ENHRY, CDR2 SYGVKD. J was trimmed by 3 bases and V by 5 bases; bases with no gene match: 4. The CDR3 nucleotides read TGTGCCATCAGTTCCGGGACTAGCGGGAACTACAATGAGCAGTTCTTC. Translating gives CAISSGTSGNYNEQFF.

This clone showed up just a few times. The CDR3 DNA is TGTGCCAGCTCAGAATACTCGTCCTACGAGCAGTACTTC. Residues: CASSEYSSYEQYF. This sequence joins TRBV18 and TRBJ2-7; D is unresolved. The V end was cut by 5 bases, the J end by 1 base, with 9 bases between. The CDR3 has 13 residues. Germline V gives CDR1 KGHSH, CDR2 LQKENI. The complete variable domain, with remaining parts taken from reference TRBV18 and TRBJ2-7, reads NAGVMQNPRHLVRRRGQEARLRCSPMKGHSHVYWYRQLPEEGLKFMVYLQKENIIDESGMPKERFSAEFPKEGPSILRIQQVVRGDSAAYFCASSEYSSYEQYFGPGTRLTVT.